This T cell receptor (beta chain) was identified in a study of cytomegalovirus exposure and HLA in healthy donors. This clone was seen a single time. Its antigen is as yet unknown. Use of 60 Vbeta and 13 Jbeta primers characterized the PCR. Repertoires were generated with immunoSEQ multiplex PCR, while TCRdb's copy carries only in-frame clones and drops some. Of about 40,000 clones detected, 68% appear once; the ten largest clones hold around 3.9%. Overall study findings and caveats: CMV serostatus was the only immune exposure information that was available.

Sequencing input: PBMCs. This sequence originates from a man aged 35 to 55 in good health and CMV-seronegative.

The DNA of the CDR3 is TGTGCCAGCAGTTACGTCAGGGGGAACGAGCAGTACTTC. Its protein is CASSYVRGNEQYF. The V and J genes are TRBV6-5 and TRBJ2-7; 7 bases match TRBD1. CDR3 length: 13 amino acids. Germline loops: CDR1 MNHEY, CDR2 SVGAGI. The ends lost 2 bases at V and 5 bases at J; junction bases unmatched: 3.